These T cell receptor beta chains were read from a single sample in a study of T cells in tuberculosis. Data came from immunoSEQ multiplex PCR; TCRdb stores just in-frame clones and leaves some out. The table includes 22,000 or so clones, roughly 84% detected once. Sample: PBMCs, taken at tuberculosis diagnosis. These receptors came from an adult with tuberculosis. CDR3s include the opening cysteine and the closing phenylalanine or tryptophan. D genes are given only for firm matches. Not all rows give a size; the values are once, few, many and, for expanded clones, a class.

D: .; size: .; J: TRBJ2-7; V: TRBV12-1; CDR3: CASSFNRGTRCEQYF; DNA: TGTGCCAGCAGCTTCAATAGGGGGACAAGGTGCGAGCAGTACTTC
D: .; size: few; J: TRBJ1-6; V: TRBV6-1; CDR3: CASRTGLNSPLHF; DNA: TGTGCCAGCAGGACAGGTCTCAATTCACCCCTCCACTTT
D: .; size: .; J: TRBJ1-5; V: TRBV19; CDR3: CASMVRGNPPQHF; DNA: TGTGCCAGTATGGTCAGGGGAAATCCGCCCCAGCATTTT
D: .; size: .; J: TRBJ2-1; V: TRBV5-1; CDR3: CASSLEPAANEQFF; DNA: TGCGCCAGCAGCTTAGAGCCGGCGGCCAATGAGCAGTTCTTC
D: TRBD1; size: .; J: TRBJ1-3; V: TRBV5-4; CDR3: CASTPDRGTGNTIYF; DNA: TGTGCCAGCACCCCCGACAGGGGCACTGGAAACACCATATATTTT
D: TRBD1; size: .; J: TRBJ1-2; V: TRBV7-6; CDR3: CASSYGTAYGYTF; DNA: TGTGCCAGCAGCTACGGGACAGCCTATGGCTACACCTTC
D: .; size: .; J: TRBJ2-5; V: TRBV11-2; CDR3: CASSLAAGQETQYF; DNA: TGTGCCAGCAGCTTAGCTGCGGGTCAAGAGACCCAGTACTTC
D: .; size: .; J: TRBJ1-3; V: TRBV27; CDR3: CASSPRAGFGNTIYF; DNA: TGTGCCAGCAGTCCTAGGGCGGGATTTGGTAACACCATATATTTT
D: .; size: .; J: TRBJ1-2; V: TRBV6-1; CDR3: CASRIAGSVGYTF; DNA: TGTGCCAGCAGGATAGCAGGGTCGGTTGGCTACACCTTC
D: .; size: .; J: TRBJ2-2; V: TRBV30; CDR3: CAWVRKGVTGELFF; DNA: TGTGCCTGGGTTAGAAAGGGAGTTACCGGGGAGCTGTTTTTT
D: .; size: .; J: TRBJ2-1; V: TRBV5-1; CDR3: CASSTNREYNEQFF; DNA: TGCGCCAGCAGCACCAACAGGGAGTACAATGAGCAGTTCTTC
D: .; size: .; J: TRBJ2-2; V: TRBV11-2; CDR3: CASSFASAGELFF; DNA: TGTGCCAGCAGCTTTGCTAGCGCCGGGGAGCTGTTTTTT
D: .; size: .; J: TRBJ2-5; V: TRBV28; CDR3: CASSPGEETQYF; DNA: TGTGCCAGCAGTCCGGGGGAAGAGACCCAGTACTTC
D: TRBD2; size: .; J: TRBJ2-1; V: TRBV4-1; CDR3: CASSLLGGGNNEQFF; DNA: TGCGCCAGCAGCCTCCTGGGGGGGGGAAACAATGAGCAGTTCTTC
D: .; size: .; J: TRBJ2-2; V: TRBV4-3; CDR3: CASSQGTTNTGELFF; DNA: TGCGCCAGCAGCCAAGGGACAACGAACACCGGGGAGCTGTTTTTT
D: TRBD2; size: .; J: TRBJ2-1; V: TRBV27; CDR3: CASSSGLAGANEQFF; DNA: TGTGCCAGCAGTTCGGGACTAGCGGGAGCGAATGAGCAGTTCTTC
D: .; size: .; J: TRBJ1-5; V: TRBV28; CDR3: CASSGQAFGNQPQHF; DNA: TGTGCCAGCAGCGGCCAGGCTTTCGGCAATCAGCCCCAGCATTTT
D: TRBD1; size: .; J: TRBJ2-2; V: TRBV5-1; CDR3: CASRPDRGNGGELFF; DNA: TGCGCCAGCAGACCGGACAGGGGGAATGGCGGGGAGCTGTTTTTT
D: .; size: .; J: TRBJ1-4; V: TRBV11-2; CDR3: CASSFNSGTEKLFF; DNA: TGTGCCAGCAGCTTCAACTCCGGGACAGAAAAACTGTTTTTT
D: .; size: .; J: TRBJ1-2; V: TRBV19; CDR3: CASSINRDQGYGYTF; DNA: TGTGCCAGTAGTATAAACAGGGACCAAGGCTATGGCTACACCTTC
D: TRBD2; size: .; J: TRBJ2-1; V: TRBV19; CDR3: CATLAGRSVFF; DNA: TGTGCCACCCTAGCGGGACGGTCGGTGTTCTTC
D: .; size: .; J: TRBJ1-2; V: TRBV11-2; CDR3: CASSLGGNNYGYTF; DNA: TGTGCCAGCAGCTTAGGAGGGAATAACTATGGCTACACCTTC
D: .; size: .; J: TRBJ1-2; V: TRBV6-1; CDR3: CASSNPAGGYTF; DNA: TGTGCCAGCAGTAACCCAGCGGGGGGCTACACCTTC
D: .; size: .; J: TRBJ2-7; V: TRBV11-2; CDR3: CASSLNGGDHEQYF; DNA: TGTGCCAGCAGCTTAAATGGGGGCGACCACGAGCAGTACTTC
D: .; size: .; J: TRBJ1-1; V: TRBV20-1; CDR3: CSASRGTEAFF; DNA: TGCAGTGCATCCCGGGGCACTGAAGCTTTCTTT
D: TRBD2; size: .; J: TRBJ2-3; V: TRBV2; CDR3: CASSENSGGALF; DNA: TGTGCCAGCAGTGAAAATAGCGGGGGGGCCCTCTTT
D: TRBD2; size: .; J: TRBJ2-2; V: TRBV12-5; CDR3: CASGPPGLAAGFPGELFF; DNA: TGTGCTAGTGGTCCCCCGGGACTAGCGGCCGGGTTTCCCGGGGAGCTGTTTTTT
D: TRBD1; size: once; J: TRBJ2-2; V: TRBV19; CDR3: CASKQGPPSVGELFF; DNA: TGTGCCAGTAAACAGGGGCCCCCCAGTGTGGGGGAGCTGTTTTTT
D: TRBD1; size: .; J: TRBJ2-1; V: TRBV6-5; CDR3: CASSYLDRDNEQFF; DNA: TGTGCCAGCAGTTACCTTGACAGGGACAATGAGCAGTTCTTC